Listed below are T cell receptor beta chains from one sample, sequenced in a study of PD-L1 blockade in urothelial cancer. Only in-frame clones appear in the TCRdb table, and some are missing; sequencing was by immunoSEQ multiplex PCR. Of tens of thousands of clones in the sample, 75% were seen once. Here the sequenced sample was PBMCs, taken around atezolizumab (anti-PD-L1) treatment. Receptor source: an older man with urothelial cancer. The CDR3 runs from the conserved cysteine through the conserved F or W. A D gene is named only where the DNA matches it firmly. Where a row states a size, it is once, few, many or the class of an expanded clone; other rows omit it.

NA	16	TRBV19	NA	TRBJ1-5	TGTGCCAGTAGTATACTCGGGGGGGCGGGCAATCAGCCCCAGCATTTT	CASSILGGAGNQPQHF
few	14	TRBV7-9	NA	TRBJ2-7	TGTGCCAGCAGCTTGAGGGGGGGTTCCTACGAGCAGTACTTC	CASSLRGGSYEQYF
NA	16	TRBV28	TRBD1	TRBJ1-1	TGTGCCAGCAGTTTTCAGACAGGGGGTGTGATAACTGAAGCTTTCTTT	CASSFQTGGVITEAFF
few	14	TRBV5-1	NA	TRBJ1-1	TGCGCCAGCAGCGAAACAGCGGGGTCCGCTGAAGCTTTCTTT	CASSETAGSAEAFF
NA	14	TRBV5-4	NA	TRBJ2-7	TGTGCCACCGCGGCGGGCCTCCGCTCCTACGAGCAGTACTTC	CATAAGLRSYEQYF
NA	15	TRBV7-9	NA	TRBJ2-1	TGTGCCAGCAGCTTAGCGGGAGTAACCCACAATGAGCAGTTCTTC	CASSLAGVTHNEQFF
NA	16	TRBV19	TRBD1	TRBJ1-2	TGTGCCAGTAGTTTGGGCAGGGGGCGCCGGGACTATGGCTACACCTTC	CASSLGRGRRDYGYTF
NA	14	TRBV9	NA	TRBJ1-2	TGTGCCAGCAGGTTAGGGGGAGCGGGATCTGGCTACACCTTC	CASRLGGAGSGYTF
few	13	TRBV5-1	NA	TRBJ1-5	TGCGCCAGCAGCATGGGGGCGGGTCAGCCCCAGCATTTT	CASSMGAGQPQHF
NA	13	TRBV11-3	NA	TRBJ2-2	TGTGCCAGCAGCCCCTTTATGACCGGGGAGCTGTTTTTT	CASSPFMTGELFF
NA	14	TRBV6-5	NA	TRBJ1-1	TGTGCCAGCAGTTACTCGACTTCCCTTGGGGAAGCTTTCTTT	CASSYSTSLGEAFF
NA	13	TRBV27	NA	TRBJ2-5	TGTGCCAGCAAAGTAGGGGCGGGGGAGACCCAGTACTTC	CASKVGAGETQYF
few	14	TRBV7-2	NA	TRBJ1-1	TGTGCCAGCAGCTTAGGTCCAGGGATCACTGAAGCTTTCTTT	CASSLGPGITEAFF
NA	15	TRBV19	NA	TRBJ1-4	TGTGCCAGTAGTATAGCCAGGGAGGCTAATGAAAAACTGTTTTTT	CASSIAREANEKLFF
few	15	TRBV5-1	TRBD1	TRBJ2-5	TGCGCCAGCAGCTTGGGCAGCTCCCAGGGGGCGACCCAGTACTTC	CASSLGSSQGATQYF
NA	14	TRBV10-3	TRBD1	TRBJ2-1	TGTGCCATCAGTGTGGGACAGAATTTCAATGAGCAGTTCTTC	CAISVGQNFNEQFF
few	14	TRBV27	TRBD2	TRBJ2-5	TGTGCCAGCAGTGGACTAGCGGGAGCAGAGACCCAGTACTTC	CASSGLAGAETQYF
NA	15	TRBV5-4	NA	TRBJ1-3	TGTGCCAGCAGCCCCGGTCAGCGCTCTGGAAACACCATATATTTT	CASSPGQRSGNTIYF
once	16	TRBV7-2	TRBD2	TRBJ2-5	TGTGCCAGCAGCTCCGAGGCTAGCGGGGGACCAGGGACCCAGTACTTC	CASSSEASGGPGTQYF
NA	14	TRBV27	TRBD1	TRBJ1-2	TGTGCCAGCAGTCTAAACAGGGGGCGCGGTGGCTACACCTTC	CASSLNRGRGGYTF
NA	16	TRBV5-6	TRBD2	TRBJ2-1	TGTGCCAGCAGCTACTTAGCGGGAGGCTCCTACAATGAGCAGTTCTTC	CASSYLAGGSYNEQFF
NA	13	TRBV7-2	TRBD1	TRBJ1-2	TGTGCCAGCAGCGTCAGACAGGGAACTGGCTACACCTTC	CASSVRQGTGYTF
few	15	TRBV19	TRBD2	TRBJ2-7	TGTGCCAGTAGTAGCGGACTAGCGTCTCCCTACGAGCAGTACTTC	CASSSGLASPYEQYF
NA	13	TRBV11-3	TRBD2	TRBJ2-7	TGTGCCAGCAGCTTTAGCGGGGCAGGCGAGCAGTACTTC	CASSFSGAGEQYF
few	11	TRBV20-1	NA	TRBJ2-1	TGCAGTGTTCCAGGTCCCCATGAGCAGTTCTTC	CSVPGPHEQFF
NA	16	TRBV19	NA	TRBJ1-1	TGTGCCAGTAGTCCCAAGGGGAGGGGGATGAACACTGAAGCTTTCTTT	CASSPKGRGMNTEAFF
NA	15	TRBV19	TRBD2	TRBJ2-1	TGTGCCAGTAGTACGACTAGCGGGAGGGCCAATGAGCAGTTCTTC	CASSTTSGRANEQFF
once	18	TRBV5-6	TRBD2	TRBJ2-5	TGTGCCAGCAGCTTGGCGGGACTAGCGGGAGGAGGAGAAGAGACCCAGTACTTC	CASSLAGLAGGGEETQYF
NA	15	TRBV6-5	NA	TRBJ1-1	TGTGCCAGCAGTTACTGGGGCGGGGGGAACACTGAAGCTTTCTTT	CASSYWGGGNTEAFF
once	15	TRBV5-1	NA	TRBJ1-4	TGCGCCAGCAGCGCGTCGATGGGGGCCAGTGAAAAACTGTTTTTT	CASSASMGASEKLFF
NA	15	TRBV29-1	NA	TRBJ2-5	TGCAGCGTTGAATCTCCAGGGGCGCTTGGGGAGACCCAGTACTTC	CSVESPGALGETQYF
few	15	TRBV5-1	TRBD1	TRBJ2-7	TGCGCCAGCAGCCCGGGGACAGGGGCCAGGGAGGAGCAGTACTTC	CASSPGTGAREEQYF
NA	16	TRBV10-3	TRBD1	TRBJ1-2	TGTGCCATCAGTGATTCTATGGGACAGCGAAATCGAGGCTACACCTTC	CAISDSMGQRNRGYTF
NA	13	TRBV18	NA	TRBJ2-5	TGTGCCAGCTCACCAGGACAGCAAGAGACCCAGTACTTC	CASSPGQQETQYF
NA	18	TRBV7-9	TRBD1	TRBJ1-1	TGTGCCAGCAGTATTAGCGTGGGACAGGCTGAAAAGAACACTGAAGCTTTCTTT	CASSISVGQAEKNTEAFF
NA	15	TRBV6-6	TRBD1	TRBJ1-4	TGTGCCAGCAGTTACCTAAGGACAGGGGATGAAAAACTGTTTTTT	CASSYLRTGDEKLFF
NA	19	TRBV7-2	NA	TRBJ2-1	TGTGCCAGCAGCCCTAGGGGGGGGCCTACCCCAAGCTCCTACAATGAGCAGTTCTTC	CASSPRGGPTPSSYNEQFF
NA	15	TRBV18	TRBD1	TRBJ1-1	TGTGCCAGCTCACCATACGGACAGGGTAACACTGAAGCTTTCTTT	CASSPYGQGNTEAFF
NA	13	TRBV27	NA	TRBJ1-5	TGTGCCAGCAGGGGTAGGCGGAATCAGCCCCAGCATTTT	CASRGRRNQPQHF
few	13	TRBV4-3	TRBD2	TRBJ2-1	TGCGCCAGCAGCCTGGCCGGGGGGAATGAGCAGTTCTTC	CASSLAGGNEQFF
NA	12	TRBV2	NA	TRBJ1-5	TGTGCCAGCAGTCCTAGTTGGATGGCCCAGCATTTT	CASSPSWMAQHF
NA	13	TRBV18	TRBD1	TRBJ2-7	TGTGCCAGCTCACCTAAGACAGGGAACGAGCAGTACTTC	CASSPKTGNEQYF
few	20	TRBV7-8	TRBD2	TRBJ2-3	TGTGCCAGCAGCCCCTTCCGTTCCCTAGCGGGAGGGCTGGGGACAGATACGCAGTATTTT	CASSPFRSLAGGLGTDTQYF
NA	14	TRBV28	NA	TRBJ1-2	TGTGCCAGCAGTTTCCGGGGAACAGAGGGTGGCTACACCTTC	CASSFRGTEGGYTF
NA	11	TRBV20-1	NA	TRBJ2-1	TGCAGTGCTAGAGAGCGGCTAGAGCAGTTCTTC	CSARERLEQFF
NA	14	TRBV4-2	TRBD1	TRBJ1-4	TGTGCCAGCAGCCCTACGACAGGGGATGAAAAACTGTTTTTT	CASSPTTGDEKLFF
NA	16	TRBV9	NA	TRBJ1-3	TGTGCCAGCAGCACCCAGGGCGGGGGCGCGAGAAACACCATATATTTT	CASSTQGGGARNTIYF
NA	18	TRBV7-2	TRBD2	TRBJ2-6	TGTGCCAGCAGCCCCGTCTGGGGGGGGTTCTCTGGGGCCAACGTCCTGACTTTC	CASSPVWGGFSGANVLTF
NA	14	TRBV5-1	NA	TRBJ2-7	TGCGCCAGCAGCTTGGGGGCAGGGAACTACGAGCAGTACTTC	CASSLGAGNYEQYF
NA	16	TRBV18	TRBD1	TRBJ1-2	TGTGCCAGCTCATCACCGGGACAGGGATTTGGGGGAGGCTACACCTTC	CASSSPGQGFGGGYTF
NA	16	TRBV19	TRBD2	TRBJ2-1	TGTGCCAGTAGTAGGGGAGCGGGAGTTATTGGGAATGAGCAGTTCTTC	CASSRGAGVIGNEQFF
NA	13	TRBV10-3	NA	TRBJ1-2	TGTGTCAGCCAGTGGGGGGTGGTCTATGGCTACACCTTC	CVSQWGVVYGYTF